This T cell receptor beta chain was retrieved from a study of multiple sclerosis patients with progressive multifocal leukoencephalopathy. Study observations and caveats: Preferential TRBV-TRBJ pairings or common gene usage were not detected at PML.

CDR1 and CDR2 (germline): LNHDA, SQIVND (reference sequence). V was clipped by 4 bases and J by 0 bases; unmatched bases: 3. The CDR3 extends over 15 amino acids. The time point was: time of PML onset. Between roughly 15 and 60 months of natalizumab therapy passed before PML developed in these natalizumab-treated patients. Prior interferon beta treatment was universal, and the PML patients were all female. Worth noting for this clone: Its antigen remains unidentified.

The survey-level immunoSEQ assay was used. Here immunoSEQ multiplex PCR was the method, and the copy in TCRdb shows in-frame clones only, minus some. The repertoire consists of 25,000 to 35,000 clones, with roughly 84% occurring once and the leading ten covering about 3.3%. The receptor was derived from a human donor with progressive multifocal leukoencephalopathy. This sample comprised PBMCs, obtained from a patient treated with natalizumab. This chain links TRBV19 with TRBJ2-4; 7 bases are shared with TRBD1. CDR3 region: CASSRRQGAKNIQYF. The CDR3 DNA reads as TGTGCCAGTAGTAGAAGACAGGGAGCCAAAAACATTCAGTACTTC. Complete variable domain (other parts from reference TRBV19 and TRBJ2-4): DGGITQSPKYLFRKEGQNVTLSCEQNLNHDAMYWYRQDPGQGLRLIYYSQIVNDFQKGDIAEGYSVSREKKESFPLTVTSAQKNPTAFYLCASSRRQGAKNIQYFGAGTRLSVL.